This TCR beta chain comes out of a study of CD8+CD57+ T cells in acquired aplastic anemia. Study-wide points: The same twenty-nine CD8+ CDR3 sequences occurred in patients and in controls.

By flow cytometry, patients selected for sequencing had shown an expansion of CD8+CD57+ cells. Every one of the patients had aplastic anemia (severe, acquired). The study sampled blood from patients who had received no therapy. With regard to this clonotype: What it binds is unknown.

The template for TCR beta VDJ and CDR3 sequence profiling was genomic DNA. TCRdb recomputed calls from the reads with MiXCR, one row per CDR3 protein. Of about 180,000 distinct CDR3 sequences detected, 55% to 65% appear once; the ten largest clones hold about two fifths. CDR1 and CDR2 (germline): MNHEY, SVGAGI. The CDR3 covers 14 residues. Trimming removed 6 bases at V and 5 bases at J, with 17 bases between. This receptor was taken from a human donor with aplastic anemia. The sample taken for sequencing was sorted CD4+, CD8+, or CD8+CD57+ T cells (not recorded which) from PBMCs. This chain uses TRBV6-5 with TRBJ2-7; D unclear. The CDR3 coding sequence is TGTGCCAGCAGCGACCGGTGGCGTACTGACGAGCAGTACTTC. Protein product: CASSDRWRTDEQYF.